The present entry profiles one T cell receptor beta chain with its context. Its target is unknown. The junction had 12 bases not matched to a gene; V was cut back by 8 bases and J by 4 bases. Germline V CDR1 and CDR2: MGHRA, YSYEKL. The CDR3 is 16 amino acids. Memory CD4+ cells were defined as CD4+CD45RO+CD25-. Study results and limitations: In terms of TCR gene usage, tumor memory CD4+ T cells clustered together with blood and lymph node memory CD4+ cells, as well as with lymph node naive CD4+ cells.

Full-length variable regions came from constant-region reverse primers plus semi-nested Nested Universal Primer A PCR. TCRdb ran MiXCR on the 5' RACE reads and lists one entry per CDR3 protein. The sample has roughly 40,000 distinct CDR3 sequences; approximately 31% are singletons. The chain has TRBV4-1 and TRBJ2-3; 10 nucleotides match TRBD2. The TCR was taken from a female donor with breast cancer. Sequenced input: memory CD4+ T cells sorted from a lymph node. Subset: memory CD4+ T cells, CD4+CD45RO+CD25-. DNA for the CDR3: TGCGCCAGCGGCCGCGGGGGACTAGCGAATCCAGATACGCAGTATTTT. This sequence encodes CASGRGGLANPDTQYF.